Shown below are 8 T cell receptor beta chains from a single sample sequenced in a study of cytotoxic CD8 clonotypes in ibrutinib-treated CLL. Measured with immunoSEQ multiplex PCR; TCRdb has only the in-frame clones, and not every one. The table includes about 120,000 clones, under 70% detected once. The source material was PBMCs, sampled after 24 months of ibrutinib treatment. All receptors come from a human donor with chronic lymphocytic leukemia.

This rearrangement joins TRBV4-2 to TRBJ2-2; D call uncertain. V lost 0 bases, J lost 10 bases, and 6 bases lay in between. The CDR3 has 12 residues. The germline gives CDR1 LGHNA, CDR2 YNFKEQ. The CDR3 DNA follows: TGTGCCAGCAGCCAAGATAGGGCGGAGCTGTTTTTT. Translating it yields CASSQDRAELFF.

V gene TRBV25-1 combines with J gene TRBJ2-5; the D gene is possibly TRBD2 (6 bases). This CDR3 has 14 residues. V lost 3 bases to trimming and J lost 4 bases, with 12 bases between them. The germline V gene has CDR1 MGHDK and CDR2 SYGVNS. This CDR3 is CASSEFLATETQYF. Here the CDR3 DNA reads TGTGCCAGCAGTGAGTTCCTAGCGACAGAGACCCAGTACTTC.

In this sample, this clone turned up a few times. V and J are TRBV2 and TRBJ2-2, with 7 bases fitting TRBD1. CDR3 length: 15 residues. Germline CDR1 and CDR2: SNHLY and FYNNEI. V shed 7 bases and J 0 bases; nucleotides not matched to a gene: 5. The CDR3 nucleotides are TGTGCCAGCATCCCTCAGGGGGCGAACACCGGGGAGCTGTTTTTT. Translating it yields CASIPQGANTGELFF.

The chain uses TRBV15 and TRBJ2-7; 9 bases are a match to TRBD2. J was trimmed by 4 bases and V by 2 bases; bases with no gene match: 6. The CDR3 sequence is 15 residues long. CDR1 and CDR2 (germline): LNHNV, YYDKDF (reference sequence). This chain's CDR3 is CATSRSTSGQYEQYF. CDR3 sequence (DNA): TGTGCCACCAGCAGATCGACTAGCGGACAATACGAGCAGTACTTC.

This clone has only a few counts. The chain combines TRBV30 with TRBJ1-5; 9 bases align to TRBD1. The CDR3 has 15 residues. Trimming removed 4 bases from V and 2 bases from J; junction bases left unmatched: 6. Germline assignment: CDR1 GTSNPN and CDR2 SVGIG (reference sequence). The CDR3 coding sequence is TGTGCCTGGACTTGGACAGGGGCTGGCAATCAGCCCCAGCATTTT. Protein product: CAWTWTGAGNQPQHF.

This clone was seen many times. The rearrangement uses TRBV19 and TRBJ1-3, with D possibly matching TRBD1 (6 bases). The CDR3 length is 13 residues. Germline CDR1 reads LNHDA; CDR2 reads SQIVND (reference sequence). V lost 9 bases and J 0 bases, leaving 9 bases between the germline ends. CDR3 sequence: CASGQTSGNTIYF. The CDR3 DNA sequence: TGTGCCAGCGGACAGACCTCTGGAAACACCATATATTTT.

The V call is TRBV5-1, the J call TRBJ2-1; unclear D gene. V was cut by 3 bases and J by 7 bases, with 8 bases left in between. The germline CDR1 and CDR2 sequences are SGHRS and YFSETQ. The CDR3 is 12 residues long. CDR3 protein: CASSSGSNEQFF. The CDR3 DNA sequence: TGCGCCAGCAGCTCCGGATCGAATGAGCAGTTCTTC.

This clone was detected only once. This chain joins TRBV27 and TRBJ2-7; no firm D call. Germline V CDR1 and CDR2: MNHEY, SMNVEV (reference sequence). V lost 5 bases and J lost 3, with 14 bases in between. The CDR3 contains 14 residues. CDR3 sequence (DNA): TGTGCCAGCAGTCCCGTGGGTAGTGGCTACGAGCAGTACTTC. Translated, it gives CASSPVGSGYEQYF.